The clone carrying this T cell receptor beta chain appeared a single time. Clones were sequenced by immunoSEQ multiplex PCR, and TCRdb holds only the in-frame ones, with some missing. Altogether 300,000 to 350,000 clones are present, 89% being singletons, with the ten largest covering around 4%. Germline values: CDR1 MNHEY, CDR2 SVGAGI. CDR3 length equals 14 residues. V lost 6 bases, J lost 0 bases, and 4 bases stayed unmatched. These data originate in a study of blood T cell repertoires in COVID-19. The sequence came from a woman in her fifties or sixties with COVID-19, enrolled during active disease. The chain is built from TRBV6-5 and TRBJ1-2; 7 bases match TRBD1. The sequencing sample was made of peripheral blood. The CDR3 protein is CASSGTVANYGYTF. Here the CDR3 DNA reads TGTGCCAGCAGCGGGACAGTTGCTAACTATGGCTACACCTTC.